This is a list of T cell receptor beta chains from one sample in a study of blood T cell repertoires in COVID-19. The data were produced by immunoSEQ multiplex PCR, yet TCRdb's version contains in-frame clones alone and is incomplete. Here the sample spans over 250,000 clones, approximately 89% being singletons. Specimen: PBMCs or T cells enriched from blood (not recorded which). All receptors derive from a woman aged 55-69 years who had recovered from COVID-19. Both conserved end residues are part of each CDR3. Each record gives: V gene, J gene, D gene, clone size, CDR3 protein, CDR3 DNA. D genes are given only for firm matches. Clone sizes are given selectively: once, few, many, or a class where the clone is expanded.

>TRBV19|TRBJ1-5|.|.
CASSISRINQPQHF
TGTGCCAGTAGTATTTCGCGGATCAATCAGCCCCAGCATTTT
>TRBV6-5|TRBJ2-5|.|.
CASSYFRDETQYF
TGTGCCAGCAGTTACTTCAGGGATGAGACCCAGTACTTC
>TRBV24-1|TRBJ2-1|TRBD2|.
CATSDSGLAGGSYNEQFF
TGTGCCACCAGTGATTCCGGGTTAGCGGGGGGCTCCTACAATGAGCAGTTCTTC
>TRBV20-1|TRBJ2-1|.|once
CSARVVSGEFF
TGCAGTGCTAGGGTGGTCTCGGGGGAGTTCTTC
>TRBV7-9|TRBJ1-1|TRBD1|.
CASSQGAGEAFF
TGTGCCAGCAGCCAGGGGGCAGGTGAAGCTTTCTTT
>TRBV9|TRBJ1-4|.|.
CASSVSGISSTNEKLFF
TGTGCCAGCAGCGTTTCGGGGATATCATCAACTAATGAAAAACTGTTTTTT
>TRBV6-5|TRBJ2-7|TRBD2|.
CASSAGLVVLEQYF
TGTGCCAGCTCCGCGGGACTAGTGGTTCTCGAGCAGTACTTC
>TRBV5-1|TRBJ1-6|.|.
CASSLGPQGSPLHF
TGCGCCAGCAGCCTCGGACCGCAGGGGTCACCCCTCCACTTT
>TRBV3-1/TRBV3-2|TRBJ2-3|.|.
CASSGRPGVGGITDTQYF
TGTGCCAGCAGCGGAAGGCCCGGAGTAGGGGGTATTACAGATACGCAGTATTTT
>TRBV19|TRBJ1-1|TRBD1|.
CASGRTGGFEAFF
TGTGCCAGTGGAAGGACAGGCGGCTTTGAAGCTTTCTTT
>TRBV6-5|TRBJ1-1|TRBD1|.
CASSSGQGLNTEAFF
TGTGCCAGCAGTTCGGGACAGGGGCTGAACACTGAAGCTTTCTTT
>TRBV14|TRBJ1-6|.|.
CASGADFQSPLHF
TGTGCCAGCGGGGCAGACTTCCAATCACCCCTCCACTTT
>TRBV28|TRBJ1-5|.|.
CASSSDSNQPQHF
TGTGCCAGCAGTTCGGACAGTAATCAGCCCCAGCATTTT
>TRBV4-1|TRBJ2-3|.|.
CASSLGTPTYTDTQYF
TGCGCCAGCAGCCTAGGGACTCCGACCTACACAGATACGCAGTATTTT
>TRBV5-1|TRBJ1-2|TRBD1|.
CASSRSDRAVYGYTF
TGCGCCAGCAGCAGAAGCGACAGGGCGGTTTATGGCTACACCTTC
>TRBV19|TRBJ2-3|.|.
CASSIGGGTADTQYF
TGTGCCAGTAGTATAGGAGGGGGGACAGCAGATACGCAGTATTTT
>TRBV27|TRBJ2-7|.|.
CASRIQDSRYEQYF
TGTGCCAGCAGAATCCAGGACAGTCGCTACGAGCAGTACTTC
>TRBV7-8|TRBJ1-1|TRBD1|once
CASSLPSGGRNTEAFF
TGTGCCAGCAGCTTGCCCTCAGGGGGGAGGAACACTGAAGCTTTCTTT
>TRBV6-5|TRBJ1-6|.|once
CASREAVAGSSPLHF
TGTGCCAGCAGGGAGGCGGTGGCCGGGAGTTCACCCCTCCACTTT
>TRBV7-9|TRBJ1-4|.|.
CASSATGSDEKLFF
TGTGCCAGCAGCGCTACAGGAAGCGATGAAAAACTGTTTTTT
>TRBV19|TRBJ1-3|TRBD1|.
CASSVFTGASSGNTIYF
TGTGCCAGTAGTGTCTTCACAGGGGCAAGCTCTGGAAACACCATATATTTT
>TRBV9|TRBJ2-2|.|.
CASSASSRTNTGELFF
TGTGCCAGCAGCGCCTCGTCGCGAACGAACACCGGGGAGCTGTTTTTT
>TRBV6-5|TRBJ2-5|.|.
CASSPPGAQLKYF
TGTGCCAGCAGTCCCCCGGGAGCTCAGCTCAAGTACTTC
>TRBV5-1|TRBJ1-6|TRBD1|.
CASSKGQGDSPLHF
TGCGCCAGCAGCAAAGGACAGGGGGATTCACCCCTCCACTTT
>TRBV7-6|TRBJ2-7|.|.
CASSSSPGGIYEQYF
TGTGCCAGCAGCTCCTCCCCCGGAGGGATCTACGAGCAGTACTTC
>TRBV11-3|TRBJ2-7|.|.
CASSPRTASYEQYF
TGTGCCAGCAGCCCGAGGACAGCCTCCTACGAGCAGTACTTC
>TRBV6-5|TRBJ2-7|.|.
CASTWSYEQYF
TGTGCCAGCACCTGGAGTTACGAGCAGTACTTC
>TRBV28|TRBJ2-7|TRBD2|.
CASYRGLGTREQYF
TGTGCCAGCTACCGGGGACTAGGGACCCGCGAGCAGTACTTC
>TRBV4-1|TRBJ2-2|.|.
CASTAGANTGELFF
TGCGCCAGCACAGCGGGCGCGAACACCGGGGAGCTGTTTTTT
>TRBV6-5|TRBJ2-7|TRBD2|.
CASRPRTSGGREQYF
TGTGCCAGCAGACCAAGGACTAGCGGGGGTAGGGAGCAGTACTTC
>TRBV9|TRBJ2-5|TRBD1|.
CASSVAPTGGGETQYF
TGTGCCAGCAGCGTAGCTCCAACAGGGGGAGGAGAGACCCAGTACTTC
>TRBV5-8|TRBJ2-7|TRBD2|.
CASSPLRELYEQYF
TGTGCCAGCAGCCCACTGCGGGAGTTGTACGAGCAGTACTTC
>TRBV10-3|TRBJ1-4|TRBD1|.
CAISERVPGQSTNEKLFF
TGTGCCATCAGTGAGCGTGTTCCGGGACAGTCAACTAATGAAAAACTGTTTTTT
>TRBV5-4|TRBJ1-2|.|.
CASSLGQLYGYTF
TGTGCCAGCAGCCTCGGACAGCTCTATGGCTACACCTTC
>TRBV6-5|TRBJ1-5|.|once
CASSPFRGDQPQHF
TGTGCCAGCAGTCCCTTCAGGGGCGATCAGCCCCAGCATTTT